This TCR beta chain appears in the sequencing data of a study of OX40 agonist ivuxolimab in advanced cancers. As for the study in general: Patients with prior anti-PD-1, anti-PD-L1 or anti-CTLA-4 therapy were eligible; about 41% had some.

The repertoire was sequenced with immunoSEQ multiplex PCR; TCRdb's copy has only in-frame clones and lacks some. The repertoire holds tens of thousands of clones, 60% to 80% seen once, with roughly 4.2% in the top ten. Concerning this clone itself: The antigen is unknown.

The CDR3 is made up of 15 amino acids. Germline assignment: CDR1 MNHEY and CDR2 SMNVEV (reference sequence). The V gene end was trimmed by 6 bases and the J gene end by 1 base; junction bases not matched to a gene: 8. Findings and caveats of the study: Among the least clonally expanded were partial responders at 0.1-3.0 mg/kg. Among T cells, CD8+ cells averaged more expanded clones than CD4+ cells.

The rearrangement links TRBV27 to TRBJ1-2, with 7 bases lining up with TRBD1. This receptor was identified in an adult with an advanced solid tumor such as melanoma, head and neck, liver or kidney cancer. Material: CD4+ or CD8+ T cells sorted from blood, obtained in a trial of the OX40 agonist ivuxolimab. The CDR3 coding sequence is TGTGCCAGCAGAAAGGGACAGAGACTTAACTATGGCTACACCTTC. Residues: CASRKGQRLNYGYTF.